Below are 20 T cell receptor beta chains sequenced from a single sample in a study of tumor and adjacent non-tumor tissue in lung cancer. TCRbeta libraries were built with three rounds of nested PCR, modified from ARM-PCR. MiXCR was run by TCRdb on the multiplex PCR reads, yielding one entry per CDR3 protein. In the table there are 90,000 to 110,000 distinct CDR3 sequences, roughly two thirds of which are singletons. The template was RNA from unsorted bulk tissue. Distant lung tissue was collected more than 3 cm away from the tumor edge. The source material was distant non-tumor lung tissue. The receptors come from a man aged 60 to 69 with non-small cell lung cancer.

This clonotype was detected only once. This may be a read error, as it is one base from a much larger clone. The chain carries TRBV12-3 or TRBV12-4 and TRBJ2-1; the D gene could be TRBD1 or TRBD2 (5 bases each). This CDR3 is built from 16 residues. Deletions cut 1 base from V and 4 bases from J, with 14 bases between. CDR3 nucleotides: TGTGCCAGCAGTTTAGGGGGGAGAGTAAGTTACAATGAGCAGTTCTTC. This encodes CASSLGGRVSYNEQFF.

This clonotype was observed a handful of times. It may be a read error: a sequence one base away is much more abundant. The chain carries TRBV4-1 and TRBJ1-5; D is possibly TRBD1 (5 bases). The CDR3 loop spans 15 amino acids. In germline, CDR1 is MGHRA, CDR2 YSYEKL. CDR3 DNA sequence: TGCGCCAACAGCCAAGATATGGGGACCAATCAGCCCCAGCATTTT. It codes for CANSQDMGTNQPQHF.

The rearrangement links TRBV20-1 to TRBJ2-1, with D possibly matching TRBD2 (6 bases). CDR3 length: 12 residues. From germline, CDR1 is DFQATT and CDR2 SNEGSKA (reference sequence). Deletions cut 6 bases from V and 12 bases from J, with 18 bases between. CDR3 sequence (DNA): TGCAGTGCCTTACCGGAGGGCCGAGGGCAGTTCTTC. It yields the protein CSALPEGRGQFF.

With regard to this clonotype: The junction differs from germline at one of its ends, possibly a read error. The chain has TRBV6-2 or TRBV6-3 and TRBJ2-7; perhaps TRBD2 as D (5 bases). CDR3 length: 13 amino acids. The V gene's germline CDR1 is MNHEY and CDR2 SVGEGT. In DNA form, the CDR3 reads TGTGCCAGCATCAGCGGTTTATCCTGCGAGCAGTACTTC. Translation: CASISGLSCEQYF.

Note on this clonotype: This CDR3 fails to terminate in the conserved phenylalanine or tryptophan, so it likely reflects a read error. The limits of the CDR3 on the DNA are not certain, so only TCRdb's listed CDR3 is given. This chain connects TRBV6-5 to TRBJ2-5. Germline CDR1 MNHEY, CDR2 SVGAGI. Inclusive of both ends, the CDR3 amounts to 12 amino acids. Here the CDR3 reads CASSRPRETRYI.

The chain joins TRBV28 to TRBJ1-1; D is possibly TRBD1 (5 bases). V gave up 7 bases and J gave up 7 bases, with 16 bases separating them. The CDR3 is made up of 13 amino acids. Germline CDR1 and CDR2: MDHEN and SYDVKM. DNA for the CDR3: TGTGCCAGCAATCGGGGGAATGGTGTTGAAGCTTTCTTT. Encoded protein: CASNRGNGVEAFF.

About this clonotype itself: Given a much more abundant clone one base away, this may be a read error. The V and J genes are TRBV24-1 and TRBJ2-7; D is tentatively TRBD1 or TRBD2 (5 bases each). The V and J ends lost 3 bases and 2 bases respectively, with 7 bases between them. The germline gives CDR1 KGHDR, CDR2 SFDVKD. The CDR3 extends over 13 amino acids. DNA for the CDR3: TGTGCCACCAGTGATGGGACCACCTACGAGCAGTACTTC. Its protein product is CATSDGTTYEQYF.

This clonotype was seen ten or more times. The rearrangement joins TRBV6-5 to TRBJ2-1; D not resolved. CDR1 and CDR2 from the germline V gene are MNHEY and SVGAGI. Between the trimmed V and J ends, which lost 2 bases and 7 bases, there was a span of 9 bases. This CDR3 contains 13 residues. The CDR3 sequence is CASSYGVLNEQFF. In nucleotides, the CDR3 is TGTGCCAGCAGTTACGGCGTTTTGAATGAGCAGTTCTTC.

To note about this clonotype: Lacking the conserved final phenylalanine or tryptophan, this CDR3 likely reflects a read error. CDR3 in DNA: TGTGCCAGCAGTTTATCGGCGGGCGAGACTCAAGCTTTCTCT. Protein sequence: CASSLSAGETQAFS. The chain employs TRBV11-1 and TRBJ1-1; the D is unclear. V gave up 6 bases and J gave up 9 bases, with 20 bases separating them. Per germline, CDR1 SGHAT and CDR2 FQDESV (reference sequence). The CDR3 has 14 residues.

This clonotype appeared a single time. The junction departs from the called germline gene at one end, perhaps through a read error. J is TRBJ2-5 and V is TRBV5-1; D is ambiguous. Looked up from germline, CDR1 is SGHRS and CDR2 is YFSETQ. CDR3 length: 13 amino acids. The CDR3 spells CARSSELGETQYF. Written as DNA, the CDR3 is TGCGCCAGGAGCTCCGAGTTGGGTGAGACCCAGTACTTC. The full variable domain, its missing parts supplied by reference TRBV5-1 and TRBJ2-5, is KAGVTQTPRYLIKTRGQQVTLSCSPISGHRSVSWYQQTPGQGLQFLFEYFSETQRNKGNFPGRFSGRQFSNSRSEMNVSTLELGDSALYLCARSSELGETQYFGPGTRLLVL.

Notes on this clonotype: The junction does not match germline at one end; this may be a read error. The genes are TRBV29-1 and TRBJ1-4; D not resolved. The V gene's germline CDR1 is SQVTM and CDR2 ANQGSEA. This CDR3 is built from 13 residues. CDR3 DNA: TGCACCGTTGAAGTTCAGCCGAATGAAAAACTGCTTTTT. As protein: CTVEVQPNEKLLF.

The CDR3 region has the DNA TGTGCCAGCAGTTACTCTTGTCATGTCGCTAACTATGGCTACACCTTC. It yields the protein CASSYSCHVANYGYTF. The chain recombines TRBV6-2 or TRBV6-3 with TRBJ1-2; D gene uncertain. V lost 0 bases and J lost 0, with 11 bases in between. There are 16 residues in the CDR3. The germline V gene encodes CDR1 MNHEY and CDR2 SVGEGT.

This clonotype has a single count. Relative to the germline gene, one junction end is altered; a read error may explain this. The V call is TRBV29-1, the J call TRBJ2-5, with 7 bases aligning to TRBD2. The CDR3 consists of 15 residues. Germline V lookup: CDR1 SQVTM, CDR2 ANQGSEA. The CDR3 DNA reads as TGCAGCGTTGATAGTGTGGAGGGACGGGAGGAGATCCAGTACTTC. This encodes CSVDSVEGREEIQYF.

The chain joins TRBV29-1 to TRBJ2-3; either TRBD1 or TRBD2 may fit D (5 bases each). Germline loops: CDR1 SQVTM, CDR2 ANQGSEA. This CDR3 comprises 13 residues. Here the CDR3 reads CRVKGLAIDTQYF. The DNA for the CDR3 is TGCAGGGTTAAGGGGCTAGCCATAGATACGCAGTATTTT.

The DNA for the CDR3 is TGTGCCACCAGCGGGCCGGGACAGGGGCATGTAGCTAATGAAAAACTGTTTTTT. It is translated as CATSGPGQGHVANEKLFF. The chain joins TRBV15 to TRBJ1-4, with TRBD1 identical over 10 bases. The CDR3 loop spans 18 amino acids. Germline V gene data show CDR1 as LNHNV and CDR2 as YYDKDF (reference sequence). V was clipped by 5 bases and J by 3 bases; unmatched bases: 12.

The chain carries TRBV6-6 and TRBJ1-2; D is unclear. The CDR3 has 14 residues. Germline lookup yields CDR1 MNHNY and CDR2 SVGAGI (reference sequence). Trimming cost V 8 bases and J 2 bases, with 15 bases left between them. CDR3 DNA: TGTGCCAGCTGGAACAACATGGGGAACTATGGCTACACCTTC. Translated: CASWNNMGNYGYTF.

A note on this clonotype: At one boundary the junction diverges from the germline segment, which might be a read error. The gene calls are TRBV6-6 and TRBJ1-5, with no clear D. Germline V gives CDR1 MNHNY, CDR2 SVGAGI (reference sequence). The CDR3 is made up of 19 amino acids. The CDR3 reads CASSPYIQIGREDGQPRHF. The CDR3 DNA reads TGTGCCAGCAGTCCATATATACAAATTGGACGGGAGGACGGTCAGCCCCGGCATTTT.

The DNA for the CDR3 is TGTGCCAGTAGTCTGAGTTCGACAGGGTCCTATGGCTACACCTTC. It codes for CASSLSSTGSYGYTF. V usage is TRBV19 and J usage is TRBJ1-2; 7 bases match TRBD1. With 5 bases clipped from V and 4 bases from J, the junction kept 10 bases outside the gene matches. This CDR3 region has 15 residues. From germline, CDR1 is LNHDA and CDR2 SQIVND (reference sequence).

In DNA, the CDR3 is TGTGCCAGCAGCTCGGGACAGATTCGGGCTTATGAAGCTTTCTTT. This sequence encodes CASSSGQIRAYEAFF. The V gene is TRBV5-6, the J gene TRBJ1-1; the match to TRBD1 covers 7 bases. Germline V lookup: CDR1 SGHDT, CDR2 YYEEEE. This CDR3 has 15 residues. After removal of 3 bases from V and 7 bases from J, the junction contained 12 bases not matched to a gene.

To note about this clonotype: This CDR3 is missing its conserved last phenylalanine or tryptophan, likely due to a read error. The chain has TRBV11-1 and TRBJ2-7; no clear D gene. There are 17 residues in the CDR3. CDR1 is SGHAT, CDR2 FQDESV, per germline (reference sequence). The CDR3 region has the DNA TGTGTTAGCAGCCCCCGTCTGGGCGGATCCGGCTCCTACGAGCAGTACCTC. Translated: CVSSPRLGGSGSYEQYL.